The 15 T cell receptor beta chains given below trace back to one sample, sequenced in a study of blood T cell repertoires in COVID-19. Here immunoSEQ multiplex PCR was the method, and the copy in TCRdb shows in-frame clones only, minus some. The table has under 120,000 clones, roughly 81% seen once. Sequenced material: peripheral blood. All receptors derive from a human donor in a cohort sampled during active COVID-19.

V and J are TRBV28 and TRBJ2-1; TRBD1 agrees at 9 bases. The CDR3 covers 14 residues. Per germline, CDR1 MDHEN and CDR2 SYDVKM. The V gene end was trimmed by 6 bases and the J gene end by 6 bases; junction bases not matched to a gene: 6. The CDR3 nucleotides are TGTGCCAGCAGACAGGGACAGGGCCCCAATGAGCAGTTCTTC. Translating it yields CASRQGQGPNEQFF. The full variable domain, rest sourced from reference TRBV28 and TRBJ2-1, is DVKVTQSSRYLVKRTGEKVFLECVQDMDHENMFWYRQDPGLGLRLIYFSYDVKMKEKGDIPEGYSVSREKKERFSLILESASTNQTSMYLCASRQGQGPNEQFFGPGTRLTVL.

This chain uses TRBV27 with TRBJ1-1; 7 bases are shared with TRBD1. The V segment lost 3 bases and the J segment 0 bases; nucleotides outside the gene matches: 4. CDR1 is MNHEY and CDR2 is SMNVEV in the germline V gene (reference sequence). CDR3 length: 15 residues. Here the CDR3 DNA reads TGTGCCAGCAGTTTTTCGGGACAGATGAACACTGAAGCTTTCTTT. Translating gives CASSFSGQMNTEAFF.

The chain combines TRBV5-6 with TRBJ1-1, with TRBD1 identical over 7 bases. The CDR3 covers 15 residues. The V and J ends lost 1 base and 7 bases, in that order; junction bases with no gene match: 10. Germline CDR1 SGHDT, CDR2 YYEEEE. The CDR3 sequence is CASSLYWDRLLEAFF. The DNA for the CDR3 is TGTGCCAGCAGCTTGTATTGGGACAGACTTCTTGAAGCTTTCTTT.

The J gene is TRBJ2-2, the V gene TRBV4-2, with 13 bases fitting TRBD2. The length of the CDR3 is 17 residues. Germline V gene data show CDR1 as LGHNA and CDR2 as YNFKEQ. Trimming at V came to 4 bases and at J to 6 bases, leaving 8 bases not matched to a gene. CDR3 sequence: CASSLSWTSGGPGELFF. The DNA for the CDR3 is TGTGCCAGCAGCCTCTCATGGACTAGCGGGGGTCCCGGGGAGCTGTTTTTT.

V is TRBV5-1 and J is TRBJ1-4; 7 bases map to TRBD1. CDR1 and CDR2 from the germline V gene are SGHRS and YFSETQ. V shed 0 bases and J 5 bases; nucleotides not matched to a gene: 4. This CDR3 comprises 15 residues. CDR3 region: CASSLGDSGNEKLFF. The CDR3 DNA sequence: TGCGCCAGCAGCTTGGGGGACAGCGGGAATGAAAAACTGTTTTTT.

V and J are TRBV6-1 and TRBJ2-2, with 8 nucleotides matching TRBD2. Per the germline V gene, CDR1 is MNHNS and CDR2 is SASEGT. Trimming removed 0 bases from V and 7 bases from J; junction bases left unmatched: 13. The CDR3 covers 18 residues. The CDR3 region is CASSEARPSGGLSGELFF. In nucleotides, the CDR3 is TGTGCCAGCAGTGAAGCGAGGCCCAGCGGGGGATTGAGCGGGGAGCTGTTTTTT.

This clone was seen just once. The chain has TRBV19 and TRBJ2-3; D may be TRBD1 (6 bases). There are 13 residues in the CDR3. V lost 6 bases and J lost 5, with 12 bases in between. Germline-derived CDR1 and CDR2 are LNHDA and SQIVND (reference sequence). CDR3 protein: CASSSVRGDTQYF. In nucleotides, the CDR3 is TGTGCCAGTAGCTCCGTCAGGGGAGATACGCAGTATTTT.

This clone was found once. The sample has other DNA sequences that encode this CDR3 too. The rearrangement uses TRBV4-2 and TRBJ1-4; D is unresolved. Germline V gene lookup returns CDR1 LGHNA and CDR2 YNFKEQ. With 1 base removed from V and 1 base from J, the gap between germline ends came to 7 bases. The CDR3 extends over 15 amino acids. The CDR3 reads CASSQAPGTNEKLFF. The CDR3 region has the DNA TGTGCCAGCAGCCAAGCCCCGGGAACTAATGAAAAACTGTTTTTT.

This chain joins TRBV10-1 and TRBJ2-3; 7 bases are a match to TRBD1. V shed 8 bases, J shed 5 bases, and the junction held 4 bases outside the gene matches. The germline CDR1 and CDR2 sequences are WNHNN and SYGVQD (reference sequence). This CDR3 is 12 amino acids long. CDR3 amino acids: CASPQGVDTQYF. The CDR3 DNA is TGCGCCAGCCCTCAGGGGGTAGATACGCAGTATTTT.

The J gene is TRBJ2-1, the V gene TRBV12-5; 11 bases line up with TRBD2. The CDR3 covers 16 residues. V lost 2 bases and J lost 5; bases outside the gene matches: 5. In germline, CDR1 is LGHNT, CDR2 FRNRAP. Here the CDR3 reads CASGLLGTSGDNEQFF. The CDR3 DNA reads as TGTGCTAGTGGTTTGCTCGGGACTAGCGGAGACAATGAGCAGTTCTTC.

The chain links TRBV10-3 to TRBJ1-4; possible D gene TRBD1, 5 bases. Germline CDR1 ENHRY, CDR2 SYGVKD. The CDR3 runs 12 residues. Between the trimmed V and J ends, which lost 6 bases and 5 bases, there was a span of 7 bases. This CDR3 reads CAIRAGNEKLFF. In DNA, the CDR3 is TGTGCCATCAGGGCAGGGAATGAAAAACTGTTTTTT.

The chain uses TRBV7-8 and TRBJ2-1, with TRBD2 matching over 9 bases. The CDR3 spans 14 residues. V shed 0 bases and J 8 bases; nucleotides not matched to a gene: 2. Germline V gene data show CDR1 as SGHVS and CDR2 as FQNEAQ. The CDR3 here is CASSLAGLAHEQFF. The CDR3 bases are TGTGCCAGCAGCTTAGCGGGACTAGCACATGAGCAGTTCTTC.

The J gene is TRBJ1-5, the V gene TRBV10-3; TRBD1 agrees at 8 bases. The CDR3 loop spans 13 amino acids. The germline V gene has CDR1 ENHRY and CDR2 SYGVKD. V lost 3 bases to trimming and J lost 6 bases; unmatched junction nucleotides: 1. The CDR3 DNA reads TGTGCCATCAGTGAACAGGGGGGTCAGCCCCAGCATTTT. Translated: CAISEQGGQPQHF.

The chain couples TRBV25-1 to TRBJ1-2; tentative D call: TRBD1 (5 bases). The CDR3 covers 14 residues. Looked up from germline, CDR1 is MGHDK and CDR2 is SYGVNS. Trimming removed 2 bases at V and 4 bases at J, with 11 bases between. CDR3: CASSEGGIGYGYTF. CDR3 in DNA: TGTGCCAGCAGTGAAGGGGGGATTGGCTATGGCTACACCTTC.

The chain links TRBV19 to TRBJ2-7, with 13 bases that match TRBD2. Germline CDR1 is LNHDA and CDR2 is SQIVND (reference sequence). The CDR3 covers 15 residues. V trimming: 5 bases; J trimming: 3 bases; junction bases outside the gene matches: 4. The CDR3 loop reads CASSPGTSGDYEQYF. The CDR3 bases are TGTGCCAGTAGTCCGGGGACTAGCGGGGACTACGAGCAGTACTTC.